One sample yielded the 8 T cell receptor beta chains listed below, sequenced in a study of cytomegalovirus exposure and HLA in healthy donors. Primers: 60 Vbeta forward and 13 Jbeta reverse. Profiled with immunoSEQ multiplex PCR; TCRdb holds only in-frame clones, not every one. The sample includes some 130,000 clones, roughly 78% of them seen just once. The material sequenced was PBMCs. All receptors derive from a man aged 30 to 39 in good health.

This clone was observed a handful of times. The V gene is TRBV4-3, the J gene TRBJ2-7, with no clear D. Germline V gene sequence: CDR1 LGHNA, CDR2 YSLEER. Trimming took 4 bases from V and 6 from J, leaving 25 bases between them. This CDR3 is 17 amino acids long. CDR3 protein: CASSPIVAGYNVIEQYF. In DNA form, the CDR3 reads TGCGCCAGCAGCCCGATAGTGGCAGGCTACAACGTAATCGAGCAGTACTTC.

For the CDR3, the DNA is TGTGCCAGCAGCCCTACGGAGTTCTATGGCTACACCTTC. This gives the protein CASSPTEFYGYTF. The chain recombines TRBV6-5 with TRBJ1-2; D gene ambiguous. CDR3 length equals 13 residues. The germline gives CDR1 MNHEY, CDR2 SVGAGI. V lost 6 bases, J lost 4 bases, and 12 bases lay in between.

V gene TRBV2 combines with J gene TRBJ2-1; 11 bases fit TRBD2. The CDR3 sequence is 16 residues long. Per germline, CDR1 SNHLY and CDR2 FYNNEI. The J segment lost 8 bases and the V segment lost 2 bases, leaving 8 bases of the junction unmatched. The CDR3: CASSERVAGGVDEQFF. In nucleotides, the CDR3 is TGTGCCAGCAGTGAACGGGTAGCGGGAGGGGTAGATGAGCAGTTCTTC.

The rearrangement uses TRBV29-1 and TRBJ2-7, with D possibly matching TRBD1 (6 bases). The CDR3 sequence is 15 residues long. V lost 3 bases and J lost 0, with 15 bases in between. Germline loops: CDR1 SQVTM, CDR2 ANQGSEA. Here the CDR3 DNA reads TGCAGCGTTGAGGGGACACCCTATTCCTCCTACGAGCAGTACTTC. This gives the protein CSVEGTPYSSYEQYF.

The genes are TRBV6-6 and TRBJ2-2, with 7 bases fitting TRBD2. The trim removed 11 bases at V and 2 bases at J, leaving 5 bases unmatched. The CDR3 length is 13 residues. The V gene's germline CDR1 is MNHNY and CDR2 SVGAGI (reference sequence). This CDR3 is CAGRLANTGELFF. The CDR3 DNA sequence: TGTGCCGGGCGACTAGCAAACACCGGGGAGCTGTTTTTT.

This sequence joins TRBV4-3 and TRBJ1-2; D is perhaps TRBD1 (5 bases). Germline assignment: CDR1 LGHNA and CDR2 YSLEER. Trimming cost V 3 bases and J 3 bases, with 17 bases left between them. The CDR3 covers 16 residues. The chain's CDR3 is CASSQAGTSRYYGYTF. CDR3 sequence (DNA): TGCGCCAGCAGCCAGGCCGGGACTTCTAGGTACTATGGCTACACCTTC.

For this clone: An end of the junction does not agree with germline; a read error may underlie this. The chain couples TRBV6-6 to TRBJ2-7; D is ambiguous. The CDR3 loop spans 14 amino acids. Germline V gene lookup returns CDR1 MNHNY and CDR2 SVGAGI (reference sequence). This chain's CDR3 is CTSSYSRNSYEQYF. For the CDR3, the DNA is TGTACCAGCAGTTACTCCAGGAACTCCTACGAGCAGTACTTC.

As regards this clone: At one of its ends the junction is not consistent with the germline gene, which may arise from a read error. This rearrangement joins TRBV7-9 to TRBJ1-1, with D perhaps matching TRBD1 (6 bases). Germline CDR1 SEHNR, CDR2 FQNEAQ (reference sequence). This CDR3 has 14 amino acids. CDR3 loop: CSSNPGAGVGEAFF. In nucleotides, the CDR3 is TGTTCCAGCAACCCAGGGGCAGGGGTGGGTGAAGCTTTCTTT. The full variable domain, completed using reference TRBV7-9 and TRBJ1-1, is DTGVSQNPRHKITKRGQNVTFRCDPISEHNRLYWYRQTLGQGPEFLTYFQNEAQLEKSRLLSDRFSAERPKGSFSTLEIQRTEQGDSAMYLCSSNPGAGVGEAFFGQGTRLTVV.